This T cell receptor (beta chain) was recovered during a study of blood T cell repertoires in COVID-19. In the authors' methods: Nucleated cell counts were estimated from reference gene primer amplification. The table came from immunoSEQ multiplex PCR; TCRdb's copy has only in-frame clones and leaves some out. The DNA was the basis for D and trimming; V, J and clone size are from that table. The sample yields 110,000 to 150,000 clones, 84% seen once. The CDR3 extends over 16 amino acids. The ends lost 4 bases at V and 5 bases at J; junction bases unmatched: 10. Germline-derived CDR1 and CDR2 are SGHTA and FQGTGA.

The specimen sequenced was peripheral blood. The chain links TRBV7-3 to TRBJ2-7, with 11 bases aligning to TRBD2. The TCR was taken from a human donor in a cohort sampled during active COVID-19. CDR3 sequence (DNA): TGTGCCAGCAGCTCCCCCCTGACTAGCGGGACCAACGAGCAGTACGTC. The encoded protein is CASSSPLTSGTNEQYV.